This T cell receptor (beta chain) comes out of a study of blood T cells in healthy people across ages. Concerning this clonotype itself: One end of the junction is discordant with germline, which a read error may explain.

Primers used in a second PCR of about 6 to 12 cycles were a sample-barcoded 5' primer and a J-beta primer mix. TCRdb redid the calling of the 5' RACE reads with MiXCR, one entry per CDR3 protein. This table has some 710,000 distinct CDR3 sequences, around a fifth appearing once. The CDR3 sequence is 12 residues long. Looked up from germline, CDR1 is LGHDT and CDR2 is YNNKEL (reference sequence). The TCR originated in a man in his 70s in good health. The chain carries TRBV3-1 and TRBJ2-4; unclear D gene. The material sequenced was blood. DNA for the CDR3: TGTGCCAGCAGCCAAGGGGGTATGATTCGGTACTTC. This sequence encodes CASSQGGMIRYF.